The T cell receptor (beta chain) described here comes from a study of blood T cell repertoires in COVID-19. Study details: Specimens from acute and convalescent COVID-19 originated in the United States, Italy and Spain. PBMCs, B-cell-depleted T cells, or T cells were the source of the cDNA or gDNA that made up the material.

Germline CDR1 SGHRS, CDR2 YFSETQ. Between the trimmed V and J ends, which lost 3 bases and 1 base, there was a span of 11 bases. The CDR3 length is 14 residues. Residents of about two dozen US areas, aged about 18 to 95 years, made up the participants. Exposed enrollees had met someone with a PCR-confirmed or clinician-diagnosed COVID-19 case at some point within the 2 weeks before study entry. The assay was immunoSEQ multiplex PCR, and TCRdb's table has in-frame clones only and misses some. The sample yields a few hundred thousand clones, about 90% seen once. Sequencing was carried out using PBMCs or T cells enriched from blood (not recorded which). This receptor was taken from a man aged 25 to 40 who had been exposed to COVID-19. The genes are TRBV5-1 and TRBJ2-7; D may be TRBD1 (6 bases). The CDR3 reads CASSSRRGSYEQYF. The CDR3 DNA reads as TGCGCCAGCAGCTCTCGCAGGGGTTCCTACGAGCAGTACTTC. Looking up the rest from reference TRBV5-1 and TRBJ2-7 gives the full variable domain: KAGVTQTPRYLIKTRGQQVTLSCSPISGHRSVSWYQQTPGQGLQFLFEYFSETQRNKGNFPGRFSGRQFSNSRSEMNVSTLELGDSALYLCASSSRRGSYEQYFGPGTRLTVT.